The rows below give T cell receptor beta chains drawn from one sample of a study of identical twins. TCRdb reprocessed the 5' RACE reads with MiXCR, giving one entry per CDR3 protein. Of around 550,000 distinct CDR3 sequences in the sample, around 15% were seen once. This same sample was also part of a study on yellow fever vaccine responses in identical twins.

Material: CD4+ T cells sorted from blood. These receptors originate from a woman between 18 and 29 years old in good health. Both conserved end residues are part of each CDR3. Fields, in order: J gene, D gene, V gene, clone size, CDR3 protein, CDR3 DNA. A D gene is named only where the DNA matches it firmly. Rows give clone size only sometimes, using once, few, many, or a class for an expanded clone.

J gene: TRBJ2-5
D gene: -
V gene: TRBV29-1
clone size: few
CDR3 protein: CSVDRLGETQYF
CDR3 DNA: TGCAGCGTTGACCGGTTGGGAGAGACCCAGTACTTC

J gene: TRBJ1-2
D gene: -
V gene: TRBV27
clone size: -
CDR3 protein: CASSFRVGYGYTF
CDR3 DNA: TGTGCCAGCAGTTTCAGGGTTGGCTATGGCTACACCTTC

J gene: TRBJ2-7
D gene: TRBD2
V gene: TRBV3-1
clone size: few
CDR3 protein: CASSPSGRVYEQYF
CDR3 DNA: TGTGCCAGCAGCCCTAGCGGGAGAGTCTACGAGCAGTACTTC

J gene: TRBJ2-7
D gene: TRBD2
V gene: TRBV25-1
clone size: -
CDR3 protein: CASSEPGTSGSYEQYF
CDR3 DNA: TGTGCCAGCAGTGAACCTGGGACTAGCGGGTCCTACGAGCAGTACTTC

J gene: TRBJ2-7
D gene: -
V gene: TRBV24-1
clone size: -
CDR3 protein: CAAQGADRKGYEQYF
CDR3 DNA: TGTGCCGCACAAGGGGCCGACAGAAAAGGCTACGAGCAGTACTTC

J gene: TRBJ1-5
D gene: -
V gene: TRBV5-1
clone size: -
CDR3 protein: CASSPDSNSNQPQHF
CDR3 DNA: TGCGCCAGCAGTCCAGACAGTAATAGCAATCAGCCCCAGCATTTT

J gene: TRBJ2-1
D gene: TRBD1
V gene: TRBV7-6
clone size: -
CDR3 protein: CASSLVPANQGAFLDEQFF
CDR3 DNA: TGTGCCAGCAGCTTAGTCCCCGCCAATCAGGGGGCTTTCTTAGATGAGCAGTTCTTC

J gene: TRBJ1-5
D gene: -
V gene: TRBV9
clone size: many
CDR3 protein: CASSPGISNQPQHF
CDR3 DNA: TGTGCCAGCAGCCCAGGGATTAGCAATCAGCCCCAGCATTTT

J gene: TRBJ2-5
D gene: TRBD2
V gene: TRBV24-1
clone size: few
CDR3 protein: CATSDPGTSGSGETQYF
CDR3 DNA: TGTGCCACCAGTGACCCCGGGACTAGCGGGAGCGGAGAGACCCAGTACTTC

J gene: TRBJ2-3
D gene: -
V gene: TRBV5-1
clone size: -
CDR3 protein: CASSFSSPRRLSTDTQYF
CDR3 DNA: TGCGCCAGCAGCTTCTCCTCTCCCAGGAGATTGAGCACAGATACGCAGTATTTT

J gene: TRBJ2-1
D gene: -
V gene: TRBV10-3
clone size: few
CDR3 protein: CAIRDGGYNEQFF
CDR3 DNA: TGTGCCATCAGGGATGGGGGATACAATGAGCAGTTCTTC

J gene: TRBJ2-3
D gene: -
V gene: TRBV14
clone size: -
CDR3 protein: CASSPWTASTDTQYF
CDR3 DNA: TGTGCCAGCAGCCCATGGACCGCTAGCACAGATACGCAGTATTTT

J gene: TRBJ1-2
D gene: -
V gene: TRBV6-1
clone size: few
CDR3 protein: CASARRVNYGYTF
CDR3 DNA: TGTGCCAGCGCGCGCAGGGTTAACTATGGCTACACCTTC

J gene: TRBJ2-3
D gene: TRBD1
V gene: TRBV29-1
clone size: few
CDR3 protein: CSAGTGGRYTDTQYF
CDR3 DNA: TGCAGCGCCGGGACAGGGGGCCGGTACACAGATACGCAGTATTTT

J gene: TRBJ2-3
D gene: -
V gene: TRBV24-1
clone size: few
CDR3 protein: CATSDLQGGTDTQYF
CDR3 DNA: TGTGCCACCAGTGATTTGCAGGGTGGCACAGATACGCAGTATTTT

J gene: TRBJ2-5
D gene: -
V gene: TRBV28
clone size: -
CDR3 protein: CASSLWQGNQETQYF
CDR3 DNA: TGTGCCAGCAGTTTATGGCAGGGCAACCAAGAGACCCAGTACTTC

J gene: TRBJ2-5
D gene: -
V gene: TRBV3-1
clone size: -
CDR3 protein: CASSPLGQTETQYF
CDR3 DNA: TGTGCCAGCAGCCCCCTAGGACAGACAGAGACCCAGTACTTC

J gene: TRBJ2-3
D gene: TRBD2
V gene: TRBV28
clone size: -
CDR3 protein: CASSLPRAGAADTQYF
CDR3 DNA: TGTGCCAGCAGTTTACCCCGAGCGGGGGCAGCAGATACGCAGTATTTT

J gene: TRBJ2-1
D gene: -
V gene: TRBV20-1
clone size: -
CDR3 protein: CSASQYNEQFF
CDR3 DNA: TGCAGTGCTTCCCAATACAATGAGCAGTTCTTC

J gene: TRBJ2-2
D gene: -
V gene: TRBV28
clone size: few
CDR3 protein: CASSWFGELFF
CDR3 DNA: TGTGCCAGCAGTTGGTTCGGGGAGCTGTTTTTT

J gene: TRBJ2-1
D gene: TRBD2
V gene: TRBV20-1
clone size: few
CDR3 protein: CSAREASGSYNEQFF
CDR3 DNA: TGCAGTGCTAGAGAAGCTAGCGGTTCCTACAATGAGCAGTTCTTC

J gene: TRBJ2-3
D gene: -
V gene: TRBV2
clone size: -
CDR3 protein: CASSDWGPTDTQYF
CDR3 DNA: TGTGCCAGCAGTGACTGGGGACCGACAGATACGCAGTATTTT

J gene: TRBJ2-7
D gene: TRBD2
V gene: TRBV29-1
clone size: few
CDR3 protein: CSVAVLAGREQYF
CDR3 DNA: TGCAGCGTTGCGGTCCTAGCGGGAAGGGAGCAGTACTTC

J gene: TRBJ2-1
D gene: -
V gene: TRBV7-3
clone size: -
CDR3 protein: CASSLYTSEQFF
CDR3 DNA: TGTGCCAGCAGCTTATACACCAGTGAGCAGTTCTTC

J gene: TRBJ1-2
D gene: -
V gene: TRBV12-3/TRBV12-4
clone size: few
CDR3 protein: CASSFPGKHGYTF
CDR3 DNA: TGTGCCAGCAGTTTTCCAGGGAAACATGGCTACACCTTC

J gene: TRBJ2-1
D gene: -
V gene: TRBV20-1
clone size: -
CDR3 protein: CSAGDTTLNEQFF
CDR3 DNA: TGCAGTGCTGGGGACACCACGCTTAATGAGCAGTTCTTC

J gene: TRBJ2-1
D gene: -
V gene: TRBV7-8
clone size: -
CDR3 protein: CASSSTGRPYNEQFF
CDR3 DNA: TGTGCCAGCAGCTCGACGGGACGGCCTTACAATGAGCAGTTCTTC

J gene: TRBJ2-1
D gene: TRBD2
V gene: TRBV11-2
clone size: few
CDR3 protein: CASSTRLAGGLLYNEQFF
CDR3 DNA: TGTGCCAGCAGCACCAGACTAGCGGGGGGGTTACTTTACAATGAGCAGTTCTTC

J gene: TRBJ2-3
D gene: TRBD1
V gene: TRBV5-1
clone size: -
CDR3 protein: CASSLGHRGPDTQYF
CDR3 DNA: TGCGCCAGCAGCTTGGGCCACAGGGGCCCAGATACGCAGTATTTT

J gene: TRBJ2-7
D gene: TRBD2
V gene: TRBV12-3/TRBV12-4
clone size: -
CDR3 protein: CASGVSSGIHEQYF
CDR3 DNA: TGTGCCAGCGGGGTGTCTAGCGGGATCCACGAGCAGTACTTC

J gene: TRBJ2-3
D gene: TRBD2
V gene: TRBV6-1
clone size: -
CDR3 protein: CASSHTSGGSTDTQYF
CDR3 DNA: TGTGCCAGCAGTCATACTAGCGGGGGAAGCACAGATACGCAGTATTTT

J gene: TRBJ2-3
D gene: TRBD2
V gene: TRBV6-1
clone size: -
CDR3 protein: CASTAGGSYTDTQYF
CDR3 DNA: TGTGCCAGCACAGCGGGAGGTAGTTACACAGATACGCAGTATTTT

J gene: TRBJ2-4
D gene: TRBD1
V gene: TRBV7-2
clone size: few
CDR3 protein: CASSSATRTGYIQYF
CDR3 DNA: TGTGCCAGCAGCTCAGCAACCCGGACAGGGTACATTCAGTACTTC

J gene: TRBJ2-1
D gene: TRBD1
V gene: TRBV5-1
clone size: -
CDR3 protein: CASSLQGVGYNEQFF
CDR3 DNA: TGCGCCAGCAGCTTACAGGGGGTCGGCTACAATGAGCAGTTCTTC

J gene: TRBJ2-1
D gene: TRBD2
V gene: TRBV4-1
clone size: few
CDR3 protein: CASSPSYMPSGTVLSYNEQFF
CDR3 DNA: TGCGCCAGCAGCCCTTCTTATATGCCTAGCGGGACCGTACTCTCCTACAATGAGCAGTTCTTC

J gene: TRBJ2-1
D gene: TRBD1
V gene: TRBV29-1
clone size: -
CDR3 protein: CSAPPGTGLLNEQFF
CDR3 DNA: TGCAGCGCCCCCCCCGGGACAGGGCTCTTGAATGAGCAGTTCTTC

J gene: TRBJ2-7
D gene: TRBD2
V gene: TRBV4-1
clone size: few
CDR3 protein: CASSQDLAGGTYEQYF
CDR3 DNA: TGCGCCAGCAGCCAAGATCTAGCGGGAGGTACCTACGAGCAGTACTTC

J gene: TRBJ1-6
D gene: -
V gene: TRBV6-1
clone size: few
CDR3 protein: CASSGGRNNSPLHF
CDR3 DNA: TGTGCCAGCAGTGGAGGGAGAAATAATTCACCCCTCCACTTT

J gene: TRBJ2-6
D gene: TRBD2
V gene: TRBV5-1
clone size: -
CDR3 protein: CASSLSAGARSGANVLTF
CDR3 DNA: TGCGCCAGCAGCTTATCAGCGGGGGCCCGCTCTGGGGCCAACGTCCTGACTTTC

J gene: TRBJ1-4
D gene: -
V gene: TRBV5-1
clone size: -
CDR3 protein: CASSARPTGGNEKLFF
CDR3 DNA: TGCGCCAGCAGCGCTCGCCCGACGGGAGGGAATGAAAAACTGTTTTTT

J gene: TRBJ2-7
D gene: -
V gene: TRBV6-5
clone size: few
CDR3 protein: CASKKEGTPYF
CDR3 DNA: TGTGCCAGCAAAAAGGAGGGGACACCGTACTTC

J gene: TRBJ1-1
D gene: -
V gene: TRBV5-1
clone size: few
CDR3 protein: CASSLRPANTEAFF
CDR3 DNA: TGCGCCAGCAGCCTCCGACCAGCGAACACTGAAGCTTTCTTT

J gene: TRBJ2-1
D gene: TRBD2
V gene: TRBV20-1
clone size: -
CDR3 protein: CSARDPLAGEINEQFF
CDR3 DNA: TGCAGTGCTAGAGATCCCCTAGCGGGGGAAATCAATGAGCAGTTCTTC

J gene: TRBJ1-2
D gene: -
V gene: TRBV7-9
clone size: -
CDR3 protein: CASSLGGTSMGYTF
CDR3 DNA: TGTGCCAGCAGCTTAGGGGGGACCTCTATGGGCTACACCTTC

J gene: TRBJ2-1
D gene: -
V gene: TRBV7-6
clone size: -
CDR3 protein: CASSLGAGWSVWGEQFF
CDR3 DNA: TGTGCCAGCAGCTTAGGGGCAGGATGGTCCGTGTGGGGTGAGCAGTTCTTC

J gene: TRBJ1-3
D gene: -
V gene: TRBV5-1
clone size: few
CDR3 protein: CASSLEGVGAGNTIYF
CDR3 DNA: TGCGCCAGCAGCTTGGAGGGGGTTGGCGCTGGAAACACCATATATTTT

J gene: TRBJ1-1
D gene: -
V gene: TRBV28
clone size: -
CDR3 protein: CASRDTFMNTEAFF
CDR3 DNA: TGTGCCAGCAGAGACACCTTTATGAACACTGAAGCTTTCTTT

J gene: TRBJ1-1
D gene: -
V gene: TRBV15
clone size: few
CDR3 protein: CATSGGAGFTEAFF
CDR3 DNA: TGTGCCACCAGCGGGGGGGCCGGGTTCACTGAAGCTTTCTTT

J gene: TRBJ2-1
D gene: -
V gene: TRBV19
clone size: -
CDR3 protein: CASRTFLPPEQFF
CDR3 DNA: TGTGCCAGTCGGACGTTTTTACCGCCGGAGCAGTTCTTC